The 26 T cell receptor beta chains below all came from one sample that was sequenced in a study of cytomegalovirus exposure and HLA in healthy donors. Vbeta (60) and Jbeta (13) primers were used in the PCR. Only in-frame clones appear in the TCRdb table, and some are missing; sequencing was by immunoSEQ multiplex PCR. Of 150,000 to 200,000 clones in the sample, 75% to 90% were seen once. Sequenced input: PBMCs. These receptors were obtained from a woman between 50 and 59 years old in good health and CMV-seropositive.

The chain has TRBV4-1 and TRBJ1-5; D unresolved. The CDR3 contains 16 residues. Trimming pared 1 base from V and 11 bases from J, leaving 21 bases between. The germline V gene encodes CDR1 MGHRA and CDR2 YSYEKL. The CDR3 loop reads CASSQAPTGSPMAQHF. In DNA form, the CDR3 reads TGCGCCAGCAGCCAAGCCCCTACGGGATCCCCGATGGCCCAGCATTTT.

The chain employs TRBV5-4 and TRBJ1-2; D not certain. CDR1 SGHNT and CDR2 YYREEE come from the germline V gene (reference sequence). The CDR3 has 14 amino acids. Trimming removed 0 bases from V and 3 bases from J, with 9 bases in between. The CDR3 DNA follows: TGTGCCAGCAGCTTGGATGCAGACTACTATGGCTACACCTTC. Translation gives CASSLDADYYGYTF. The whole variable domain, remainder taken from reference TRBV5-4 and TRBJ1-2, is ETGVTQSPTHLIKTRGQQVTLRCSSQSGHNTVSWYQQALGQGPQFIFQYYREEENGRGNFPPRFSGLQFPNYSSELNVNALELDDSALYLCASSLDADYYGYTFGSGTRLTVV.

This clone appeared a few times. This chain uses TRBV6-1 with TRBJ1-5; D is ambiguous. Germline CDR1 is MNHNS and CDR2 is SASEGT. V lost 6 bases and J 8 bases, leaving 14 bases between the germline ends. The CDR3 has 13 residues. CDR3 sequence: CASREDGGKPQHF. The CDR3 DNA reads as TGTGCCAGCAGGGAGGACGGCGGAAAGCCCCAGCATTTT.

The chain has TRBV4-1 and TRBJ1-4, with D maybe TRBD1 (6 bases). V was pared by 1 base and J by 3 bases, with 15 bases between. CDR1 and CDR2 from the germline V gene are MGHRA and YSYEKL. CDR3 length equals 17 residues. This CDR3 is CASSQGGTPGANEKLFF. CDR3 coding DNA: TGCGCCAGCAGCCAAGGAGGGACCCCAGGGGCTAATGAAAAACTGTTTTTT.

The chain couples TRBV2 to TRBJ1-2, with 10 bases matching TRBD1. CDR1 is SNHLY and CDR2 is FYNNEI in the germline V gene. V lost 6 bases and J lost 4; bases outside the gene matches: 5. The CDR3 runs to 14 residues. The CDR3 loop reads CASSETGGGYGYTF. CDR3 DNA sequence: TGTGCCAGCAGCGAGACAGGGGGCGGCTATGGCTACACCTTC. Using reference TRBV2 and TRBJ1-2 for the parts outside the CDR3, the full variable domain is EPEVTQTPSHQVTQMGQEVILRCVPISNHLYFYWYRQILGQKVEFLVSFYNNEISEKSEIFDDQFSVERPDGSNFTLKIRSTKLEDSAMYFCASSETGGGYGYTFGSGTRLTVV.

J is TRBJ2-5 and V is TRBV5-1, with D perhaps matching TRBD2 (6 bases). Trimming removed 2 bases at V and 1 base at J, with 24 bases between. There are 19 residues in the CDR3. Germline lookup yields CDR1 SGHRS and CDR2 YFSETQ. The CDR3: CASSFPQGGAGPPQETQYF. As DNA, the CDR3 is TGCGCCAGCAGCTTCCCTCAAGGAGGGGCAGGCCCACCCCAAGAGACCCAGTACTTC.

The genes are TRBV5-4 and TRBJ2-1; 12 positions agree with TRBD2. This CDR3 comprises 15 residues. V dropped 2 bases and J dropped 4; count of bases not matched to a gene: 1. The germline gives CDR1 SGHNT, CDR2 YYREEE (reference sequence). The CDR3 coding sequence is TGTGCCAGCAGCTTTGGACTAGCGGGGTACAATGAGCAGTTCTTC. It translates to CASSFGLAGYNEQFF.

The chain joins TRBV11-2 to TRBJ2-3, with a possible D match to TRBD1 (5 bases). CDR3 size: 15 residues. Deletions cut 8 bases from V and 3 bases from J, with 18 bases between. Looked up from germline, CDR1 is SGHAT and CDR2 is FQNNGV. The CDR3 sequence is CASARTGGWTDTQYF. The CDR3 DNA sequence: TGTGCCAGCGCTAGAACAGGTGGCTGGACAGATACGCAGTATTTT.

V gene TRBV27 combines with J gene TRBJ2-2; 9 bases are shared with TRBD1. Germline CDR1 and CDR2: MNHEY and SMNVEV (reference sequence). V trimming: 6 bases; J trimming: 5 bases; junction bases outside the gene matches: 7. The CDR3 runs 15 residues. This CDR3 reads CASRTGTGQTGELFF. Written as DNA, the CDR3 is TGTGCCAGCAGGACCGGGACAGGGCAGACCGGGGAGCTGTTTTTT.

This chain uses TRBV12-5 with TRBJ1-6, with D possibly matching TRBD1 (5 bases). CDR1 is LGHNT and CDR2 is FRNRAP in the germline V gene. The CDR3 is 14 residues long. Trimming shortened V by 3 bases and J by 10 bases, and 13 bases separated the two germline ends. Here the CDR3 reads CASGFWQGGSPLHF. The CDR3 coding sequence is TGTGCTAGTGGTTTTTGGCAGGGTGGGTCACCCCTCCACTTT.

The count of this clone is one. The CDR3 spells CASSTSPGGATDTQYF. In DNA, the CDR3 is TGTGCCAGCAGCACCTCGCCGGGGGGCGCAACAGATACGCAGTATTTT. The genes are TRBV7-9 and TRBJ2-3; possibly TRBD2 for D (7 bases). CDR1 and CDR2 from the germline V gene are SEHNR and FQNEAQ (reference sequence). The CDR3 has 16 residues. Trimming removed 5 bases from V and 3 bases from J, with 18 bases in between.

The CDR3 sequence is CASSFRSGGDEEQYF. As DNA, the CDR3 is TGCGCCAGCAGCTTTCGGTCAGGGGGCGACGAAGAGCAGTACTTC. V usage is TRBV5-1 and J usage is TRBJ2-5; 8 bases are a match to TRBD1. CDR1 and CDR2 (germline): SGHRS, YFSETQ. Trimming at V came to 2 bases and at J to 11 bases, leaving 14 bases not matched to a gene. There are 15 residues in the CDR3.

The chain carries TRBV7-2 and TRBJ2-7, with 7 bases that match TRBD2. Germline-derived CDR1 and CDR2 are SGHTA and FQGNSA. The CDR3 spans 14 residues. V lost 6 bases to trimming and J lost 0 bases; unmatched junction nucleotides: 5. The CDR3 nucleotides read TGTGCCAGCAGGGGCGGGGGAAGCTCCTACGAGCAGTACTTC. Its protein product is CASRGGGSSYEQYF.

This chain connects TRBV2 to TRBJ1-4, with 8 bases that match TRBD1. CDR1 and CDR2 from the germline V gene are SNHLY and FYNNEI. The CDR3 loop spans 19 amino acids. J lost 8 bases, V lost 5 bases, and 22 bases had no gene match. The CDR3 DNA follows: TGTGCCAGCAGTAATCCCCGGACAGGGACGGGAGTCGTAGGAGAAAAACTGTTTTTT. This encodes CASSNPRTGTGVVGEKLFF.

This clone was picked up one time. This chain uses TRBV2 with TRBJ1-2; 8 nucleotides line up with TRBD1. The CDR3 covers 13 residues. The junction had 8 bases not matched to a gene; V was cut back by 6 bases and J by 8 bases. Germline CDR1 is SNHLY and CDR2 is FYNNEI. The DNA for the CDR3 is TGTGCCAGCAGCGTTGGCAGGGGGCAAGGCTACACCTTC. Its protein product is CASSVGRGQGYTF.

This rearrangement joins TRBV6-5 to TRBJ1-5; the match to TRBD1 covers 9 bases. The V gene's germline CDR1 is MNHEY and CDR2 SVGAGI. The junction had 6 bases not matched to a gene; V was cut back by 6 bases and J by 3 bases. The CDR3 runs to 15 residues. The CDR3 DNA reads TGTGCCAGCAGGGGAACAGGGGGCGTCAATCAGCCCCAGCATTTT. Its protein product is CASRGTGGVNQPQHF.

CDR3 coding DNA: TGTGCCAGCAGCTTAGTTAGCGGGGCGGGTTACGAGCAGTACTTC. It encodes CASSLVSGAGYEQYF. The genes are TRBV7-2 and TRBJ2-7; 8 bases are shared with TRBD2. The germline CDR1 and CDR2 sequences are SGHTA and FQGNSA. This CDR3 is 15 amino acids long. With 1 base clipped from V and 4 bases from J, the junction kept 6 bases outside the gene matches.

This clone has more than one count but fewer than ten. The chain is built from TRBV27 and TRBJ2-1, with D perhaps TRBD2 (5 bases). The CDR3 totals 15 residues. The V gene's germline CDR1 is MNHEY and CDR2 SMNVEV (reference sequence). Trimming removed 6 bases at V and 8 bases at J, with 20 bases between. DNA for the CDR3: TGTGCCAGCAGGCCGAGGGCTCGTCGATCGGATGAGCAGTTCTTC. This sequence encodes CASRPRARRSDEQFF.

The rearrangement links TRBV6-5 to TRBJ2-5; perhaps TRBD2 as D (7 bases). This CDR3 is 15 amino acids long. The V end lost 0 bases, the J end lost 5 bases, and 13 bases lay between the germline ends. Germline V lookup: CDR1 MNHEY, CDR2 SVGAGI. The CDR3 here is CASSYSEGGLETQYF. The CDR3 DNA reads TGTGCCAGCAGTTACTCGGAGGGGGGGCTGGAGACCCAGTACTTC.

This clone appeared once. The V gene is TRBV18, the J gene TRBJ1-5; no clear D. The CDR3 has 13 residues. Germline CDR1 and CDR2: KGHSH and LQKENI. Trimming pared 3 bases from V and 7 bases from J, leaving 10 bases between. CDR3 nucleotides: TGTGCCAGCTCACCGGGCAGGTTGCAGCCCCAGCATTTT. Translating it yields CASSPGRLQPQHF.

This clone was observed a handful of times. This sequence joins TRBV4-3 and TRBJ2-7, with D uncertain. The CDR3 has 15 residues. V gave up 1 base and J gave up 0 bases, with 10 bases separating them. From germline, CDR1 is LGHNA and CDR2 YSLEER. The CDR3 coding sequence is TGCGCCAGCAGCCAAGTTGGTAGTAGCTCCTACGAGCAGTACTTC. It encodes CASSQVGSSSYEQYF.

V and J are TRBV6-5 and TRBJ2-7; 7 positions agree with TRBD1. The CDR3 totals 13 residues. J was trimmed by 6 bases and V by 4 bases; bases with no gene match: 6. The germline V gene encodes CDR1 MNHEY and CDR2 SVGAGI. For the CDR3, the DNA is TGTGCCAGCAGTTGGACAGGTAGGGGCGAGCAGTACTTC. This codes for CASSWTGRGEQYF.

The J gene is TRBJ2-7, the V gene TRBV6-1; TRBD1 might be the D (5 bases). Trimming took off 6 bases at V and 2 bases at J, with 11 bases between the two ends. The CDR3 runs 13 residues. Per germline, CDR1 MNHNS and CDR2 SASEGT. The chain's CDR3 is CASRAGSPYEQYF. For the CDR3, the DNA is TGTGCCAGCAGGGCAGGGTCGCCCTACGAGCAGTACTTC.

This chain links TRBV6-1 with TRBJ1-1, with TRBD1 matching over 8 bases. The trim removed 11 bases at V and 1 base at J, leaving 9 bases unmatched. CDR1 MNHNS and CDR2 SASEGT come from the germline V gene. The CDR3 consists of 14 residues. The CDR3, as DNA: TGTGCCGTTCAGGGGGCTCTTGGGAACACTGAAGCTTTCTTT. This codes for CAVQGALGNTEAFF.

The chain employs TRBV6-5 and TRBJ1-2; possibly TRBD1 for D (5 bases). The CDR3 is 13 residues long. V shed 6 bases and J shed 4 bases, with 12 bases lying between them. Germline V gene lookup returns CDR1 MNHEY and CDR2 SVGAGI. CDR3 region: CASSPPDSYGYTF. The CDR3 bases are TGTGCCAGCAGCCCCCCCGACAGCTATGGCTACACCTTC.

The genes are TRBV5-1 and TRBJ1-4; 7 bases match TRBD1. This CDR3 has 14 amino acids. V was clipped by 2 bases and J by 4 bases; unmatched bases: 2. The germline CDR1 and CDR2 sequences are SGHRS and YFSETQ. CDR3 region: CASSLQGNNEKLFF. The CDR3 region has the DNA TGCGCCAGCAGCTTACAGGGGAATAATGAAAAACTGTTTTTT.